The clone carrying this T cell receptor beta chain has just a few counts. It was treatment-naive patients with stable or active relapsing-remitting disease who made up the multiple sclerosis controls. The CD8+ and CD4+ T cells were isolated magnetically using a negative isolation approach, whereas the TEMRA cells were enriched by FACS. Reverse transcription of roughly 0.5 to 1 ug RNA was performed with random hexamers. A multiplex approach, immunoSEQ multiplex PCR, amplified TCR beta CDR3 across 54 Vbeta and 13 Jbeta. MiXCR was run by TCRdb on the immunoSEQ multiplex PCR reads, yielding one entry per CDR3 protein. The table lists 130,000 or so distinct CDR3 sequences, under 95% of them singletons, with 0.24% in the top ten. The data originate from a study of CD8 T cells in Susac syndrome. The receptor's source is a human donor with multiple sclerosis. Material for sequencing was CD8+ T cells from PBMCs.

This chain's CDR3 is CASSSRGRGDEQYF. CDR3 DNA: TGTGCCAGCAGCTCAAGGGGGCGCGGGGACGAGCAGTACTTC. The chain combines TRBV13 with TRBJ2-7, with D perhaps matching TRBD1 (7 bases). The ends were cut back, 4 bases at V and 5 bases at J, with 15 bases in the middle. CDR1 PRHDT and CDR2 FYEKMQ come from the germline V gene (reference sequence). CDR3 length equals 14 residues.